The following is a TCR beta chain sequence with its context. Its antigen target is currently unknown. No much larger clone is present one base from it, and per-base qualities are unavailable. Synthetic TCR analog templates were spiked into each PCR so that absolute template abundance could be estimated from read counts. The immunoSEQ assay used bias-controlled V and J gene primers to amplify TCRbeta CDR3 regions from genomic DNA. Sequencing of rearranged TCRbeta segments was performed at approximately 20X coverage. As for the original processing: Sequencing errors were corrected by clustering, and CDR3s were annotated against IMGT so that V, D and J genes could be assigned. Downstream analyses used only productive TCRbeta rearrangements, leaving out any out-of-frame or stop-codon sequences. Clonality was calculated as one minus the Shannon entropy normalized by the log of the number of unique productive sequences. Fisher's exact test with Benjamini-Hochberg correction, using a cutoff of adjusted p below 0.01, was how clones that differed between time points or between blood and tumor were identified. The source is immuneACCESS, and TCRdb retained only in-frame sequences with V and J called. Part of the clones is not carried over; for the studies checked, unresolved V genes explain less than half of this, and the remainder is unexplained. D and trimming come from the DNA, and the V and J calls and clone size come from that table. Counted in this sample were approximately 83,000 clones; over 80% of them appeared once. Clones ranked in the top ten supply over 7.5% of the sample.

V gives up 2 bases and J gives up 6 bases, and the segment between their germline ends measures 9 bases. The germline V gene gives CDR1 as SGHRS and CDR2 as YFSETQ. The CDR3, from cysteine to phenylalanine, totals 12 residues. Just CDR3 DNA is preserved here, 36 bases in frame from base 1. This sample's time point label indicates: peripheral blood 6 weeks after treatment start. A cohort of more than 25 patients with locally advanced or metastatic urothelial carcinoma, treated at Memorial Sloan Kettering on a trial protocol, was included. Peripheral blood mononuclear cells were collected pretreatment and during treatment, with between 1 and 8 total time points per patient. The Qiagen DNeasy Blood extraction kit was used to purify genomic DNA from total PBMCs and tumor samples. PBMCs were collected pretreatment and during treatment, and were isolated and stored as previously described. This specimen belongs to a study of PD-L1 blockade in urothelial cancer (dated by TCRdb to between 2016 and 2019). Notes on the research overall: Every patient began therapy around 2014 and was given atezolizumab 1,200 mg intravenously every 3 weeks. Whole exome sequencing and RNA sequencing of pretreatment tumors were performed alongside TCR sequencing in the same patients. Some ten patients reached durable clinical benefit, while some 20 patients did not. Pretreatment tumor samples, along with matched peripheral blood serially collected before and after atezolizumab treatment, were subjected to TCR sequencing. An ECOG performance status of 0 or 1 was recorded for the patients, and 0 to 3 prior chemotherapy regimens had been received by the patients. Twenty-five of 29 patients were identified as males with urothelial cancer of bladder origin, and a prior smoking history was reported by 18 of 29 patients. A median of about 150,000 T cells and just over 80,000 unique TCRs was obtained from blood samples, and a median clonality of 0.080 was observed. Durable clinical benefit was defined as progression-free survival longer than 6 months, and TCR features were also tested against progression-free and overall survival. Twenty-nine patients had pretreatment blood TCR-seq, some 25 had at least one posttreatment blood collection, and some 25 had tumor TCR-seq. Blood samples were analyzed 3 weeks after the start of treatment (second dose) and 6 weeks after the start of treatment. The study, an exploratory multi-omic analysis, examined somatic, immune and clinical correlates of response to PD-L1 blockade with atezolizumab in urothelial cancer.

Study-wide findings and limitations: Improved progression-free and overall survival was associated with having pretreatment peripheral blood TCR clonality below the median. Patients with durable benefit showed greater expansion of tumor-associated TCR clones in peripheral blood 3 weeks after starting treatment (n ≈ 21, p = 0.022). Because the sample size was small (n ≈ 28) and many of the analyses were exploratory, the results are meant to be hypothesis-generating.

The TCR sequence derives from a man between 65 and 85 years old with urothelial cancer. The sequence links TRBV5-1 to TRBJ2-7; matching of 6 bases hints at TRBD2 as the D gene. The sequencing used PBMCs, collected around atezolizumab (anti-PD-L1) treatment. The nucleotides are TGCGCCAGCAGCTTTGGTAGCGGCGAGCAGTACTTC. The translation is CASSFGSGEQYF. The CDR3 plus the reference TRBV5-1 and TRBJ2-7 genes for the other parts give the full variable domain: KAGVTQTPRYLIKTRGQQVTLSCSPISGHRSVSWYQQTPGQGLQFLFEYFSETQRNKGNFPGRFSGRQFSNSRSEMNVSTLELGDSALYLCASSFGSGEQYFGPGTRLTVT.